The 25 T cell receptor beta chains in this list originate from one sample, sequenced in a study of T and B cells in COVID-19 patients. TRB was amplified from approximately 250-500 ng of blood genomic DNA. TRB rearrangements were amplified by multiplex PCR with BIOMED2 TRB-A/B primers. TCRdb passed the multiplex PCR reads through MiXCR, listing each CDR3 protein once. This sample carries fewer than 15,000 distinct CDR3 sequences, about 25% of them seen once, and the ten largest clones take about 4%. Material for sequencing was blood. Receptors originate from a human donor who had recovered from COVID-19.

This clonotype was observed a handful of times. The chain has TRBV5-5 and TRBJ2-7, with no clear D. V was pared by 2 bases and J by 3 bases, with 15 bases between. In germline, CDR1 is SGHKS, CDR2 YYEKEE (reference sequence). This CDR3 region has 15 residues. CDR3 amino acids: CASSFRQIIDYEQYF. The CDR3 DNA is TGTGCCAGCAGCTTCAGGCAAATAATAGACTACGAGCAGTACTTC.

This clonotype was observed a handful of times. The chain combines TRBV20-1 with TRBJ1-1; a possible D gene is TRBD1 (5 bases). Deletions cut 5 bases from V and 2 bases from J, with 12 bases between. This CDR3 region has 13 residues. Looked up from germline, CDR1 is DFQATT and CDR2 is SNEGSKA (reference sequence). The CDR3 DNA reads as TGCAGTGCTCGGAACAGGAGAAACACTGAAGCTTTCTTT. This codes for CSARNRRNTEAFF.

The CDR3 region is CASSLGGQGAKPQHF. The CDR3 DNA reads TGTGCCAGCAGCTTAGGGGGGCAGGGGGCCAAGCCCCAGCATTTT. The chain has TRBV7-2 and TRBJ1-5, with 8 bases identical to TRBD1. This CDR3 spans 15 amino acids. Trimming removed 1 base from V and 8 bases from J; junction bases left unmatched: 7. Germline values: CDR1 SGHTA, CDR2 FQGNSA.

This clonotype is termed medium-sized. This rearrangement joins TRBV18 to TRBJ2-5; unclear D gene. V was shortened by 0 bases and J by 2 bases, with 4 bases between the two germline ends. Germline lookup yields CDR1 KGHSH and CDR2 LQKENI. CDR3 length: 13 residues. CDR3 coding DNA: TGTGCCAGCTCACCACCTTGGCAAGAGACCCAGTACTTC. Protein product: CASSPPWQETQYF.

This clonotype has only a few counts. This rearrangement joins TRBV5-4 to TRBJ2-3; 10 bases line up with TRBD2. Germline V CDR1 and CDR2: SGHNT, YYREEE (reference sequence). V gave up 2 bases and J gave up 3 bases; unmatched junction bases: 6. CDR3 size: 16 residues. CDR3 region: CASSFRGTSVTDTQYF. CDR3 nucleotide sequence: TGTGCCAGCAGCTTTCGAGGGACTAGCGTAACAGATACGCAGTATTTT.

This clonotype is termed medium-sized. In nucleotides, the CDR3 is TGCAGCGTTGAGGGTGACAGGACCTACGAGCAGTACTTC. As protein: CSVEGDRTYEQYF. The chain uses TRBV29-1 and TRBJ2-7; D is possibly TRBD1 (6 bases). The CDR3 loop spans 13 amino acids. Deletions cut 3 bases from V and 2 bases from J, with 11 bases between. Looked up from germline, CDR1 is SQVTM and CDR2 is ANQGSEA.

This clonotype is medium-sized in the sample. This chain links TRBV29-1 with TRBJ2-7; 9 bases map to TRBD2. Germline V gene sequence: CDR1 SQVTM, CDR2 ANQGSEA. V lost 3 bases, J lost 5 bases, and 8 bases stayed unmatched. CDR3 length: 14 residues. The DNA of the CDR3 is TGCAGCGTTGAGGCTAGCGGGGCCGGGGACGAGCAGTACTTC. Translating it yields CSVEASGAGDEQYF.

V gene TRBV10-3 combines with J gene TRBJ1-2; 8 bases are a match to TRBD1. The length of the CDR3 is 15 residues. Germline V gives CDR1 ENHRY, CDR2 SYGVKD. Trimming cost V 6 bases and J 8 bases; bases outside gene matches: 14. CDR3 in DNA: TGTGCCATCAGCGAAACAGGGGGGGGGGATAAGGGCTACACCTTC. Protein: CAISETGGGDKGYTF.

The J gene is TRBJ1-5, the V gene TRBV6-1; D gene uncertain. V was trimmed by 1 base and J by 7 bases, leaving 8 bases between them. This CDR3 is built from 13 residues. The germline V gene encodes CDR1 MNHNS and CDR2 SASEGT. Written as DNA, the CDR3 is TGTGCCAGCAGTGAAGGTCGTAGACAGCCCCAGCATTTT. It is translated as CASSEGRRQPQHF.

The V call is TRBV6-5, the J call TRBJ2-7; D gene ambiguous. V lost 6 bases and J 7 bases, leaving 10 bases between the germline ends. The CDR3 sequence is 11 residues long. Germline V gene sequence: CDR1 MNHEY, CDR2 SVGAGI. The CDR3 DNA follows: TGTGCCAGCAGAAGGGATAGTGAGCAGTACTTC. The encoded protein is CASRRDSEQYF.

The chain links TRBV6-2 or TRBV6-3 to TRBJ2-1; D perhaps matches TRBD1 (7 bases). CDR3 size: 15 residues. Germline values: CDR1 MNHEY, CDR2 SVGEGT. V dropped 6 bases and J dropped 3 bases, with 15 bases sitting between them. CDR3 DNA sequence: TGTGCCAGCAGGCCCCCAGGGGGAGGCTACAATGAGCAGTTCTTC. Translation gives CASRPPGGGYNEQFF.

This clonotype was seen only once. For the CDR3, the DNA is TGCAGTGCTAGACTAAAGCGGGGAGCAAACACCGGGGAGCTGTTTTTT. Translation: CSARLKRGANTGELFF. V usage is TRBV20-1 and J usage is TRBJ2-2, with TRBD2 matching 7 bases. V lost 2 bases and J lost 2; bases outside the gene matches: 8. Germline lookup yields CDR1 DFQATT and CDR2 SNEGSKA (reference sequence). This CDR3 contains 16 residues.

This clonotype was counted ten times or more. This sequence joins TRBV6-5 and TRBJ1-1; no definite D call. Deletions cut 2 bases from V and 1 base from J, with 11 bases between. Germline assignment: CDR1 MNHEY and CDR2 SVGAGI. This CDR3 has 15 amino acids. Written as DNA, the CDR3 is TGTGCCAGCAGTTACGTGGGCCCCAAGAACACTGAAGCTTTCTTT. Protein: CASSYVGPKNTEAFF.

Concerning this clonotype itself: A much larger clonotype is one base distant, so this may be a read error. The genes are TRBV6-4 and TRBJ2-6; TRBD1 is a possible D gene (5 bases). Per the germline V gene, CDR1 is MRHNA and CDR2 is SNTAGT. CDR3 length: 15 amino acids. CDR3 nucleotides: TGTGCCAGCAGTGACTCCGGGTCTGGGGCCTACGTCCTGACTTTC. Protein product: CASSDSGSGAYVLTF.

Details on this clonotype: Just one base apart from a much larger clone, this may be a read error. V and J are TRBV30 and TRBJ2-1, with 8 bases matching TRBD2. CDR1 and CDR2 (germline): GTSNPN, SVGIG (reference sequence). The CDR3 runs 13 residues. This CDR3 reads CAGNSGNYNERFF. The DNA of the CDR3 is TGTGCCGGTAATAGCGGGAACTACAATGAGCGGTTCTTC.

The gene calls are TRBV6-2 or TRBV6-3 and TRBJ1-3; D is undetermined. V was shortened by 5 bases and J by 2 bases, with 10 bases between the two germline ends. Germline V gives CDR1 MNHEY, CDR2 SVGEGT. This CDR3 has 14 amino acids. The CDR3 sequence is CASSHPAPGNTIYF. CDR3 nucleotides: TGTGCCAGCAGTCACCCAGCGCCTGGAAACACCATATATTTT.

V usage is TRBV6-5 and J usage is TRBJ2-5; 12 bases are shared with TRBD2. This CDR3 comprises 15 residues. Germline V CDR1 and CDR2: MNHEY, SVGAGI. The V segment lost 5 bases and the J segment 8 bases; nucleotides outside the gene matches: 9. CDR3 amino acids: CASSATSGGAGTQYF. CDR3 in DNA: TGTGCCAGCAGTGCGACTAGCGGGGGAGCTGGAACCCAGTACTTC.

In its sample, this clonotype is medium-sized. This chain links TRBV5-5 with TRBJ2-7, with D perhaps TRBD2 (5 bases). Trimming took off 0 bases at V and 6 bases at J, with 10 bases between the two ends. The germline gives CDR1 SGHKS, CDR2 YYEKEE (reference sequence). This CDR3 is built from 13 residues. The CDR3 loop reads CASSLERILEQYF. Here the CDR3 DNA reads TGTGCCAGCAGCTTGGAGCGGATTCTCGAGCAGTACTTC.

This clonotype was recorded at least ten times. CDR3 DNA: TGTGCCAGCAGTGGACCCGGGACTAGCGGGAGTTTGGGGCAGTTCTTC. It yields the protein CASSGPGTSGSLGQFF. The J gene is TRBJ2-1, the V gene TRBV6-1, with 14 bases fitting TRBD2. CDR3 length equals 16 residues. The J segment lost 12 bases and the V segment lost 4 bases, leaving 11 bases of the junction unmatched. CDR1 and CDR2 from the germline V gene are MNHNS and SASEGT.

At least ten counts were recorded for this clonotype. The chain couples TRBV5-4 to TRBJ2-7; 13 nucleotides match TRBD2. V lost 5 bases, J lost 5 bases, and 7 bases stayed unmatched. The V gene's germline CDR1 is SGHNT and CDR2 YYREEE (reference sequence). The CDR3 extends over 15 amino acids. DNA for the CDR3: TGTGCCAGCAGACTAGCGGGAGGGCCATGGGACGAGCAGTACTTC. Encoded protein: CASRLAGGPWDEQYF.

This clonotype appeared a few times. This chain uses TRBV6-1 with TRBJ1-1; D uncertain. The CDR3 loop spans 15 amino acids. Germline V gives CDR1 MNHNS, CDR2 SASEGT. V was trimmed by 9 bases and J by 2 bases, leaving 19 bases between them. In DNA, the CDR3 is TGTGCCAGTCGGAGTTCGCGGGCTCTAAACACTGAAGCTTTCTTT. Encoded protein: CASRSSRALNTEAFF.

This clonotype is termed medium-sized (0.01 to 0.1%). This sequence joins TRBV6-6 and TRBJ2-3, with 9 bases aligning to TRBD2. V lost 8 bases and J lost 2; bases outside the gene matches: 5. The CDR3 spans 14 residues. CDR1 and CDR2 from the germline V gene are MNHNY and SVGAGI (reference sequence). CDR3 loop: CASGGGRATDTQYF. The CDR3 DNA reads TGTGCCAGCGGGGGCGGGAGGGCCACAGATACGCAGTATTTT.

The chain uses TRBV12-3 or TRBV12-4 and TRBJ1-5; no clear D gene. The length of the CDR3 is 14 residues. Trimming pared 1 base from V and 3 bases from J, leaving 7 bases between. CDR3 nucleotide sequence: TGTGCCAGCAGTTTAGGTGGTGACAATCAGCCCCAGCATTTT. This codes for CASSLGGDNQPQHF.

V is TRBV29-1 and J is TRBJ2-3; 10 positions match TRBD2. Trimming at V came to 6 bases and at J to 0 bases, leaving 9 bases not matched to a gene. The length of the CDR3 is 16 residues. CDR1 SQVTM and CDR2 ANQGSEA come from the germline V gene. The CDR3, as DNA: TGCAGCGTCCATTGGACTAGCGGAGCTAGCACAGATACGCAGTATTTT. This sequence encodes CSVHWTSGASTDTQYF.

This clonotype was seen many times. V is TRBV19 and J is TRBJ1-5, with a possible D match to TRBD1 (5 bases). Looked up from germline, CDR1 is LNHDA and CDR2 is SQIVND (reference sequence). Between the trimmed V and J ends, which lost 9 bases and 2 bases, there was a span of 14 bases. This CDR3 is 14 amino acids long. CDR3 DNA sequence: TGTGCCAGCCGGGGGGAAACCGGCAATCAGCCCCAGCATTTT. Translating it yields CASRGETGNQPQHF.